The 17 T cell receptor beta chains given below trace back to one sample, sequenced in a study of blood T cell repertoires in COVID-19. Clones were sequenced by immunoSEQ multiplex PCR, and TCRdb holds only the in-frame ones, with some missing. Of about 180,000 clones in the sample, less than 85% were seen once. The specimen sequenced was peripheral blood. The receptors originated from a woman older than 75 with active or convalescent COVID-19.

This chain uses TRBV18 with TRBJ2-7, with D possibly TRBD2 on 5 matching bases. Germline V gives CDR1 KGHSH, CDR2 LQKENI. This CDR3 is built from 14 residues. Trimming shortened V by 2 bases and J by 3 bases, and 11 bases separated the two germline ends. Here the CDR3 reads CASSPVIGSYEQYF. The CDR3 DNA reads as TGTGCCAGCTCACCAGTAATAGGGAGCTACGAGCAGTACTTC.

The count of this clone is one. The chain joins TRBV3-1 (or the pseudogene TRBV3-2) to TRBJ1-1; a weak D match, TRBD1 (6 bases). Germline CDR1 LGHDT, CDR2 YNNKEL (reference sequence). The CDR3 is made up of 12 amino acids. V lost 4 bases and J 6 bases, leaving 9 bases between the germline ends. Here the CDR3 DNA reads TGTGCCAGCAGCCGGGGGCCATCTGAAGCTTTCTTT. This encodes CASSRGPSEAFF.

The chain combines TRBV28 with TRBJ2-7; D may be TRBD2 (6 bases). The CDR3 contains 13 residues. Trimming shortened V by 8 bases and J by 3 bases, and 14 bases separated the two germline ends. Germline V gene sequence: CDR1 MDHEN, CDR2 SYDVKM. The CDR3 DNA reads TGTGCCAGCCACAAAGGAGGGTTCTACGAGCAGTACTTC. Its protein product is CASHKGGFYEQYF.

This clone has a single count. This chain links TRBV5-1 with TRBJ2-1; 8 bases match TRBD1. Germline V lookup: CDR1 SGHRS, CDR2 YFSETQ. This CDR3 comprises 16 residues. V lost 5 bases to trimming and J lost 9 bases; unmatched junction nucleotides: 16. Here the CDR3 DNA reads TGCGCCAGCAGACGCGGACAGGGTTCTAGCGAGAGTGAGCAGTTCTTC. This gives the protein CASRRGQGSSESEQFF. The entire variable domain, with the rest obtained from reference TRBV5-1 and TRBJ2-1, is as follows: KAGVTQTPRYLIKTRGQQVTLSCSPISGHRSVSWYQQTPGQGLQFLFEYFSETQRNKGNFPGRFSGRQFSNSRSEMNVSTLELGDSALYLCASRRGQGSSESEQFFGPGTRLTVL.

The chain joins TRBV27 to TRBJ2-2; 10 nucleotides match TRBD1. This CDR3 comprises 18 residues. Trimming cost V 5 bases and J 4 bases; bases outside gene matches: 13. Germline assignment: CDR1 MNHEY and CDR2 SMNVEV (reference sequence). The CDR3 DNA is TGTGCCAGCAGTCCTCGGACAGGGGGGGCTTCACGCACCGGGGAGCTGTTTTTT. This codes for CASSPRTGGASRTGELFF.

CDR3 residues: CASSLFTGGNHEQYF. The CDR3 nucleotides read TGTGCCAGCAGCTTGTTTACAGGGGGCAACCACGAGCAGTACTTC. V and J are TRBV5-4 and TRBJ2-7; 9 bases are a match to TRBD1. Losses at the gene ends were 1 base for V and 5 bases for J; bases not matched to a gene: 7. The CDR3 extends over 15 amino acids. Germline CDR1 and CDR2: SGHNT and YYREEE (reference sequence).

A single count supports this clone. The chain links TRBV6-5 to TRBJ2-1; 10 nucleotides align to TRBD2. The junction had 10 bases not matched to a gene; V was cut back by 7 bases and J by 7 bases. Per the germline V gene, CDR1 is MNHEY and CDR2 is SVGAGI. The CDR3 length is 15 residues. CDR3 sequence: CASNPAGGPGNEQFF. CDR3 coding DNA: TGTGCCAGCAATCCAGCGGGAGGGCCTGGGAATGAGCAGTTCTTC.

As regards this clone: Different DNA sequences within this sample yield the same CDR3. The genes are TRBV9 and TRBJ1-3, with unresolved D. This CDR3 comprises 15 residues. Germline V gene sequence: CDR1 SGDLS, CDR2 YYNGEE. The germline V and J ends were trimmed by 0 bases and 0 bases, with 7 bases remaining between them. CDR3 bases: TGTGCCAGCAGCGTAGTTGGAGACTCTGGAAACACCATATATTTT. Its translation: CASSVVGDSGNTIYF.

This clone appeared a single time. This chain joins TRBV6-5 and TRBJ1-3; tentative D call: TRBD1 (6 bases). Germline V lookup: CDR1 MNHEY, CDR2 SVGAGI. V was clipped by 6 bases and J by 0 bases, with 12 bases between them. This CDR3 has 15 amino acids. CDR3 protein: CASSRQEPSGNTIYF. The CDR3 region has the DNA TGTGCCAGCAGCAGACAGGAACCCTCTGGAAACACCATATATTTT.

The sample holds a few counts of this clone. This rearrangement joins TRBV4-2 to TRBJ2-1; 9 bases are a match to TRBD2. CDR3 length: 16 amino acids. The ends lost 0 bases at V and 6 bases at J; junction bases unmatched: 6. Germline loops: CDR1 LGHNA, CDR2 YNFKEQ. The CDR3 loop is CASSQDASGTGNEQFF. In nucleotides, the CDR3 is TGTGCCAGCAGCCAAGATGCTAGCGGGACGGGCAATGAGCAGTTCTTC.

The CDR3 coding sequence is TGTGCCTGGAAGGGGGACTACTCTGGAAACACCATATATTTT. Translating it yields CAWKGDYSGNTIYF. The chain combines TRBV30 with TRBJ1-3, with D possibly being TRBD1 (6 bases). Germline values: CDR1 GTSNPN, CDR2 SVGIG (reference sequence). The V gene lost 4 bases and the J gene lost 0 bases, with 10 bases spanning the gap. The CDR3 runs to 14 residues.

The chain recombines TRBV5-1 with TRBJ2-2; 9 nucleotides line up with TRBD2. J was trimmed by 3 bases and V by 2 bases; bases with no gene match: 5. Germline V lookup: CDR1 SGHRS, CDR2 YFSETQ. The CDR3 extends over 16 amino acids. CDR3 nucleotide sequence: TGCGCCAGCAGCTTCTTAGCGGGAGCGGACACCGGGGAGCTGTTTTTT. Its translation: CASSFLAGADTGELFF. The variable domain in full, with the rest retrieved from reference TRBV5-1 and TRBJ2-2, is KAGVTQTPRYLIKTRGQQVTLSCSPISGHRSVSWYQQTPGQGLQFLFEYFSETQRNKGNFPGRFSGRQFSNSRSEMNVSTLELGDSALYLCASSFLAGADTGELFFGEGSRLTVL.

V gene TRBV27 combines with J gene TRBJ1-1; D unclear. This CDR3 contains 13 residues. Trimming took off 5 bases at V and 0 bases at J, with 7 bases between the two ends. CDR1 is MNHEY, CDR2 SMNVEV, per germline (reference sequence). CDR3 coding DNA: TGTGCCAGCAGTCCCCGTATGAACACTGAAGCTTTCTTT. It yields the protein CASSPRMNTEAFF.

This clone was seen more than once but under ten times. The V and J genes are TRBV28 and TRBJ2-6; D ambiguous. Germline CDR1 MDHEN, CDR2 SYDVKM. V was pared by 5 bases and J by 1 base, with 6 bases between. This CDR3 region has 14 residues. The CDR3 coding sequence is TGTGCCAGCAGTCCCCAGTCTGGGGCCAACGTCCTGACTTTC. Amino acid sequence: CASSPQSGANVLTF.

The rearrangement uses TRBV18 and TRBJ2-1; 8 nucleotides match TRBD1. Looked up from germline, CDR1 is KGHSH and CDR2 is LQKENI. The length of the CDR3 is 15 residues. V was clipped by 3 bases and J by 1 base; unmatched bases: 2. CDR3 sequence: CASSPGQGSYNEQFF. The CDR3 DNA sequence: TGTGCCAGCTCACCTGGACAGGGATCCTACAATGAGCAGTTCTTC.

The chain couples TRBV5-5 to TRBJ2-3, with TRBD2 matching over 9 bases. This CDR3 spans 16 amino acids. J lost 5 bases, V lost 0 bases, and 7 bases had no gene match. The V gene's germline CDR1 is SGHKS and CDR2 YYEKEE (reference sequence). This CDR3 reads CASSLGAGGVGDTQYF. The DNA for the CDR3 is TGTGCCAGCAGCTTGGGGGCGGGAGGGGTCGGAGATACGCAGTATTTT.

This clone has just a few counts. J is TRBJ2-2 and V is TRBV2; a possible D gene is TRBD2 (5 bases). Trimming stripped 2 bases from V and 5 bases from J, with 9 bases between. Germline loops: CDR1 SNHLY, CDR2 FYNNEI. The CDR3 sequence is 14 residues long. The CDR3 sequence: CASSELGVTGELFF. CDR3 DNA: TGTGCCAGCAGTGAACTCGGGGTGACCGGGGAGCTGTTTTTT.